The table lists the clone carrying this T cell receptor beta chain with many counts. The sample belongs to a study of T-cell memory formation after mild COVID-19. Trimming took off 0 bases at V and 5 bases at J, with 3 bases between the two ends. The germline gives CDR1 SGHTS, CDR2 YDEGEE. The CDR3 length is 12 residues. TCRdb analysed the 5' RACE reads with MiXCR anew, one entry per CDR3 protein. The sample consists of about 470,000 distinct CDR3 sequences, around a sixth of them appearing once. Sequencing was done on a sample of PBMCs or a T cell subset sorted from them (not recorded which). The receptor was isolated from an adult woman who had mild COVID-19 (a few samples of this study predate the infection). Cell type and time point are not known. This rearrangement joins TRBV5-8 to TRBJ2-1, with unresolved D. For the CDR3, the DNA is TGTGCCAGCAGCTTGGTGCACAATGAGCAGTTCTTC. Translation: CASSLVHNEQFF.